One and the same sample provided the 5 T cell receptor beta chains below, sequenced in a study of blood T cell repertoires in COVID-19. The table came from immunoSEQ multiplex PCR; TCRdb's copy has only in-frame clones and leaves some out. This table holds tens of thousands of clones, more than 80% found once. Sequencing was done on a sample of peripheral blood. The origin of the receptors is a man aged 25 to 40 with acute or convalescent COVID-19.

This clone was detected only a few times. The chain recombines TRBV25-1 with TRBJ2-1, with D possibly TRBD1 on 6 matching bases. V lost 2 bases, J lost 4 bases, and 6 bases lay in between. The CDR3 covers 13 residues. The germline V gene has CDR1 MGHDK and CDR2 SYGVNS. The CDR3, as DNA: TGTGCCAGCAGTGAAGGACAGTACAATGAGCAGTTCTTC. This codes for CASSEGQYNEQFF.

The chain links TRBV27 to TRBJ1-1, with 8 bases aligning to TRBD1. Losses at the gene ends were 0 bases for V and 4 bases for J; bases not matched to a gene: 7. This CDR3 spans 16 amino acids. CDR1 is MNHEY, CDR2 SMNVEV, per germline (reference sequence). The CDR3 region has the DNA TGTGCCAGCAGTTTATCTCGGACAGGGCTGGGCACTGAAGCTTTCTTT. It is translated as CASSLSRTGLGTEAFF.

The chain is built from TRBV11-2 and TRBJ2-1; no clear D. This CDR3 spans 14 amino acids. Trimming pared 1 base from V and 4 bases from J, leaving 8 bases between. Germline V gene lookup returns CDR1 SGHAT and CDR2 FQNNGV. The CDR3 sequence is CASSLGSRYNEQFF. CDR3 DNA: TGTGCCAGCAGCTTAGGGTCCAGGTACAATGAGCAGTTCTTC.

In nucleotides, the CDR3 is TGCAGTGCTAGTTTAGGGGCGTACACCGGGGAGCTGTTTTTT. Protein: CSASLGAYTGELFF. The V call is TRBV20-1, the J call TRBJ2-2, with D possibly being TRBD1 (5 bases). The germline V and J ends were trimmed by 3 bases and 3 bases, with 11 bases remaining between them. Looked up from germline, CDR1 is DFQATT and CDR2 is SNEGSKA (reference sequence). CDR3 length equals 14 residues.

The rearrangement joins TRBV25-1 to TRBJ2-5; 8 bases match TRBD1. Per germline, CDR1 MGHDK and CDR2 SYGVNS. Trimming removed 4 bases from V and 5 bases from J; junction bases left unmatched: 6. The CDR3 has 14 residues. CDR3 DNA: TGTGCCAGCAGTGCGTGGACAGGGCAGGAGACCCAGTACTTC. This translates into CASSAWTGQETQYF.